The T cell receptor beta chain under discussion was sequenced for a study of blood T cells in healthy people across ages. Sample-barcoded 5' priming and a J-beta primer mix drove a second PCR of roughly 6 to 12 cycles. Via MiXCR, TCRdb re-called the 5' RACE reads, giving one row per CDR3 protein. This table has about 1,400,000 distinct CDR3 sequences, roughly 40% appearing once. The table lists this clonotype with a few counts. This may stem from a read error, because a much larger clone lies one nucleotide away. The ends were cut back, 0 bases at V and 4 bases at J, with 0 bases in the middle. CDR1 is LGHDT, CDR2 YNNKEL, per germline (reference sequence). The CDR3 loop spans 11 amino acids.

Sequenced input: blood. This receptor was taken from a woman in her late teens or twenties in good health. This rearrangement joins TRBV3-1 to TRBJ1-1, with unresolved D. As DNA, the CDR3 is TGTGCCAGCAGCCAAGACACTGAAGCTTTCTTT. The encoded protein is CASSQDTEAFF.